This T cell receptor beta chain is drawn from a study of shared clonotypes between healthy human individuals. Sequenced by immunoSEQ multiplex PCR; TCRdb stores in-frame clones only, minus some. The sample yields over a million clones, more than 75% seen once. V shed 5 bases and J 9 bases; nucleotides not matched to a gene: 11. From germline, CDR1 is MDHEN and CDR2 SYDVKM. The CDR3 covers 16 residues. The sequence was obtained from a man between 18 and 35 years old in good health. Some clones in this sample may be carry-over from other donors' samples. Sample: memory CD4+ T cells from PBMCs. Subset meaning: CD45RA-negative fraction. V and J are TRBV28 and TRBJ2-4, with 12 bases lining up with TRBD1. The CDR3 sequence: CASSMGQGAITGIQYF. In nucleotides, the CDR3 is TGTGCCAGCAGTATGGGACAGGGGGCCATAACGGGCATTCAGTACTTC.